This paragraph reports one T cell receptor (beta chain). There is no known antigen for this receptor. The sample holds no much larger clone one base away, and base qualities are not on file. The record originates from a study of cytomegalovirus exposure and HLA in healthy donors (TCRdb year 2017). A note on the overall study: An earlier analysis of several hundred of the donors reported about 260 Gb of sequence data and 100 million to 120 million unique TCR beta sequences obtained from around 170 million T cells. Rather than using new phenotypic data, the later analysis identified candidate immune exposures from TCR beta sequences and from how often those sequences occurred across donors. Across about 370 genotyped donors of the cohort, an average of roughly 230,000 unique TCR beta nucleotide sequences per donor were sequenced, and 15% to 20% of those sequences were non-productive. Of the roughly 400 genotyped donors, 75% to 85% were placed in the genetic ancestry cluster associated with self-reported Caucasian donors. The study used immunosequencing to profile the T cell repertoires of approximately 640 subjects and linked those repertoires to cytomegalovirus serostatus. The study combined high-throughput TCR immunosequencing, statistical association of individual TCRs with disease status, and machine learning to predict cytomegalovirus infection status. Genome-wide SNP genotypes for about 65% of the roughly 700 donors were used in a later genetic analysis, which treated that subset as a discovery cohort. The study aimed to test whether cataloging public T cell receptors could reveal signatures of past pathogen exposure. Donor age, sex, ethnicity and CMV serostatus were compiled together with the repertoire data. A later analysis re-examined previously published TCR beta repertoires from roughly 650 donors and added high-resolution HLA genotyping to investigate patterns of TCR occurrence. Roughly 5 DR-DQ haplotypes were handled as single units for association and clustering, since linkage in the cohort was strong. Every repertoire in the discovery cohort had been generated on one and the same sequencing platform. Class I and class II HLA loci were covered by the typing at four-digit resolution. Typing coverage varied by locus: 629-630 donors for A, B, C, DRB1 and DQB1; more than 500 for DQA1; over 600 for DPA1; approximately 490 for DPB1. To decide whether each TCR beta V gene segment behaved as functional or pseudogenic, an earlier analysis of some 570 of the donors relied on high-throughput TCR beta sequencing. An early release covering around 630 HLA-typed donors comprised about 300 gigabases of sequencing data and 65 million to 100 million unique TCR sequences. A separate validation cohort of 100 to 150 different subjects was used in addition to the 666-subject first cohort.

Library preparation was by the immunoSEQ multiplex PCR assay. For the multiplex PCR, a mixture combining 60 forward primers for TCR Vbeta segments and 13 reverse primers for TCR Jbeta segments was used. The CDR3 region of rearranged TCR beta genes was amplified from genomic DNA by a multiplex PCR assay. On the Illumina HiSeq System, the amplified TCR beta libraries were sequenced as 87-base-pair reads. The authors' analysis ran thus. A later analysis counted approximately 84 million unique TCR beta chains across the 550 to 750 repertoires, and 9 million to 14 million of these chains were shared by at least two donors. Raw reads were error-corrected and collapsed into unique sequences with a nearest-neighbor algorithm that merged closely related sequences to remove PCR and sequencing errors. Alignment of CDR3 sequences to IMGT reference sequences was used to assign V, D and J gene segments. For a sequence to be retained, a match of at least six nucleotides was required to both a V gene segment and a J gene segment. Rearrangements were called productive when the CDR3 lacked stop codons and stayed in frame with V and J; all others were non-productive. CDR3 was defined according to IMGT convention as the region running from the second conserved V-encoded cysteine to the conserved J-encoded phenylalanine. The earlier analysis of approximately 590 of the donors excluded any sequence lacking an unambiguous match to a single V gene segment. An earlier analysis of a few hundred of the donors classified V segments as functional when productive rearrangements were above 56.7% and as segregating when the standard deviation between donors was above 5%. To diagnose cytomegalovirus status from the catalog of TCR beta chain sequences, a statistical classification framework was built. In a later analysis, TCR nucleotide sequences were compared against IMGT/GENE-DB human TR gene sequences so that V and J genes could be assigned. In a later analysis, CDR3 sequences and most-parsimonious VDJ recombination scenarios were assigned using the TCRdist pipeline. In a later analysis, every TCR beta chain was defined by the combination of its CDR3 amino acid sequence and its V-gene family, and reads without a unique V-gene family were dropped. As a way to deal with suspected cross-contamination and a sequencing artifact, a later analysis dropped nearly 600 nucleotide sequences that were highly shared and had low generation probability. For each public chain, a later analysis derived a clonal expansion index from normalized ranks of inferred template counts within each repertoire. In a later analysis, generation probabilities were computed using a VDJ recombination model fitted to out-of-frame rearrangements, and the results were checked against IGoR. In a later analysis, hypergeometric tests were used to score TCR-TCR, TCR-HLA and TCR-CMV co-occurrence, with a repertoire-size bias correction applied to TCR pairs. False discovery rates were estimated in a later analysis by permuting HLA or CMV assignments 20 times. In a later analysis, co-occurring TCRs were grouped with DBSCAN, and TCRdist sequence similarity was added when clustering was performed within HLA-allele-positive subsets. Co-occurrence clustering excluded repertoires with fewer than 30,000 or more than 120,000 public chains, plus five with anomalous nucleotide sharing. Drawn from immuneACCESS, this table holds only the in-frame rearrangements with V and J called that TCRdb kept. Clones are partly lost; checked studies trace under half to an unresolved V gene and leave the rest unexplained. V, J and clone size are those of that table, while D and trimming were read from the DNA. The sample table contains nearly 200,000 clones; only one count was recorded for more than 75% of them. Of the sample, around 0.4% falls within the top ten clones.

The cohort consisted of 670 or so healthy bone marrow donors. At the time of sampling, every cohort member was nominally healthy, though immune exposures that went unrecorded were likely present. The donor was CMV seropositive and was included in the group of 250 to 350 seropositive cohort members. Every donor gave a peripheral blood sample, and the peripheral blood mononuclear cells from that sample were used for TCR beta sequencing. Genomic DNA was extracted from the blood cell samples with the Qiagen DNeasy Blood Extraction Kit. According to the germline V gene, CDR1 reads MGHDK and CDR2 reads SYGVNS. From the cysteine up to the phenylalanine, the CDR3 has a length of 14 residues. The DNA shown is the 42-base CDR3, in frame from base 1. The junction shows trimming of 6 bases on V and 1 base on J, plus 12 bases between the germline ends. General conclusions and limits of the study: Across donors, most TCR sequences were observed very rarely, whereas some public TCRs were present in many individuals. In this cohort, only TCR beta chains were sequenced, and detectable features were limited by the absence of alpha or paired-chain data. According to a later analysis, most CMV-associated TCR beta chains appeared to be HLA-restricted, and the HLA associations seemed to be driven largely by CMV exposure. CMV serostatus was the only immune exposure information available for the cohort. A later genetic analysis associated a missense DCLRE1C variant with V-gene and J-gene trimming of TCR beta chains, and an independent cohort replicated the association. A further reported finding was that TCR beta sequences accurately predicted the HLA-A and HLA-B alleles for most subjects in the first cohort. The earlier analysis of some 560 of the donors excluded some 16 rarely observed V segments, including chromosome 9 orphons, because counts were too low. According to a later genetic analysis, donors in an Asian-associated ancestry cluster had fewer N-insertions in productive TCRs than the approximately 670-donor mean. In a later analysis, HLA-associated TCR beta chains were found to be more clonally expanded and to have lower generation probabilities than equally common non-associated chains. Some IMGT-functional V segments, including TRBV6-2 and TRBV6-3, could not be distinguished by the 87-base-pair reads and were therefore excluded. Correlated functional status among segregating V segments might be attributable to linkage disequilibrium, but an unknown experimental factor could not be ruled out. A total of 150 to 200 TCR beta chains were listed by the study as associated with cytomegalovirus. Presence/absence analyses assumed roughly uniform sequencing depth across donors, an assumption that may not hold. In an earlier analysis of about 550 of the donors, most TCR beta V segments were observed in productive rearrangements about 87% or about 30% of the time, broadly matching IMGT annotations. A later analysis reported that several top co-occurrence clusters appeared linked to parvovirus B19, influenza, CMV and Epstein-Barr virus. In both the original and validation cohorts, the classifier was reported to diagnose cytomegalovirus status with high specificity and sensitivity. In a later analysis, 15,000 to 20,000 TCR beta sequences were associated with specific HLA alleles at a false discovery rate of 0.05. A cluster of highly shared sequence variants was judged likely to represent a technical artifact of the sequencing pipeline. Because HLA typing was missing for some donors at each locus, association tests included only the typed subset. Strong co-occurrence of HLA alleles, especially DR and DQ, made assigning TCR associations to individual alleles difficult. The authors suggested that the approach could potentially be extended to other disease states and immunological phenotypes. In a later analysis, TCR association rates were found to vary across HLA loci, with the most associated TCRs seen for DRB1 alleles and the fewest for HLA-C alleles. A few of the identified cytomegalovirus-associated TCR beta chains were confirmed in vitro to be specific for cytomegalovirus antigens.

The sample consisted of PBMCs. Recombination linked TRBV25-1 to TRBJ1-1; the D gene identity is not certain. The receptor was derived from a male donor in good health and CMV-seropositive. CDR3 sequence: CASSAGSQNTEAFF. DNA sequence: TGTGCCAGCAGCGCGGGATCGCAGAACACTGAAGCTTTCTTT.